The 11 T cell receptor beta chains in this list originate from one sample, sequenced in a study of T cells in women clearing cervical HPV infection. Method: immunoSEQ multiplex PCR; TCRdb's copy keeps in-frame clones and lacks some. The table lists fewer than 30,000 clones. Source material: blood buffy coat. The origin of the receptors is a woman between 18 and 70 years old with a cervical HPV16 infection that either progressed to CIN3+ or cleared (not recorded which).

Details on this clone: The read stops 3 residues short of the end of the CDR3; the missing end is completed from the germline J gene. The chain recombines TRBV20-1 with TRBJ1-4, with a weak D call TRBD1 (5 bases). The CDR3 runs to 16 residues. The germline V gene encodes CDR1 DFQATT and CDR2 SNEGSKA (reference sequence). Trimming cost V 6 bases and J 6 bases, with 23 bases left between them. The CDR3: CSAGTLGVQMDEKLFF. CDR3 DNA, as far as it was read: TGCAGTGCCGGAACTCTAGGGGTGCAAATGGATGAAAAA.

About this clone: Read data end 3 residues before the CDR3 end; the end is taken from the germline J gene. The rearrangement uses TRBV10-3 and TRBJ2-1; TRBD1 agrees at 10 bases. In germline, CDR1 is ENHRY, CDR2 SYGVKD. J gave up 4 bases and V 8 bases, and 2 bases lay outside the gene matches. The CDR3 extends over 13 amino acids. CDR3 loop: CAIEDRGYNEQFF. Partial CDR3 DNA: TGTGCCATCGAGGACAGGGGGTACAATGAG.

About this clone: The read comes to an end 3 residues before the CDR3 does, leaving the germline J gene to fill in the end. The rearrangement joins TRBV2 to TRBJ2-7; 7 nucleotides match TRBD1. The ends lost 6 bases at V and 5 bases at J; junction bases unmatched: 4. Germline V gene sequence: CDR1 SNHLY, CDR2 FYNNEI. The CDR3 has 12 residues. The CDR3: CASRTGSHEQYF. The DNA read from the CDR3 is TGTGCCAGCAGGACAGGGTCCCACGAG.

To note about this clone: The CDR3 end is not reached by the read, which stops 3 residues before it; the germline J gene fills it in. The rearrangement uses TRBV20-1 and TRBJ2-3, with a weak D call TRBD2 (5 bases). Trimming took 0 bases from V and 0 from J, leaving 10 bases between them. The CDR3 consists of 15 residues. The germline V gene has CDR1 DFQATT and CDR2 SNEGSKA (reference sequence). This chain's CDR3 is CSARDPRGSTDTQYF. Incomplete CDR3 DNA: TGCAGTGCTAGAGATCCCCGGGGAAGCACAGATACG.

Remarks on this clone: A read error may produce the germline difference seen at one junction end. The CDR3 end lies 3 residues beyond the end of the read and is filled in from the germline J gene. V gene TRBV20-1 combines with J gene TRBJ1-5, with 8 bases fitting TRBD1. Germline CDR1 is DFQATT and CDR2 is SNEGSKA (reference sequence). The CDR3 loop spans 15 amino acids. CDR3 sequence reads: CGATRAGGPSGPQHF. The sequenced part of the CDR3 DNA is TGCGGTGCTACTCGGGCAGGGGGCCCTTCGGGGCCC.

A note on this clone: The read halts 3 residues ahead of the CDR3 end, with the missing end drawn from the germline J gene. The J gene is TRBJ2-7, the V gene TRBV5-1; D is perhaps TRBD2 (6 bases). Germline CDR1 reads SGHRS; CDR2 reads YFSETQ. The CDR3 contains 16 residues. Trimming left V 3 bases short and J 0 bases short, with 16 bases between. CDR3 loop: CASSSTGGPPSYEQYF. The DNA read from the CDR3 is TGCGCCAGCAGCTCTACCGGGGGACCCCCCTCCTACGAG.

Note on this clone: The CDR3 end is not reached by the read, which stops 3 residues before it; the germline J gene fills it in. This chain links TRBV5-1 with TRBJ2-3; D not resolved. The CDR3 is 15 residues long. Between the trimmed V and J ends, which lost 5 bases and 0 bases, there was a span of 13 bases. Germline V gene sequence: CDR1 SGHRS, CDR2 YFSETQ. The CDR3 DNA, read in part, is TGCGCCAGCAGGGGTCTTAGGGCCAGCACAGATACG. This sequence encodes CASRGLRASTDT. The full CDR3 sequence reads CASRGLRASTDTQYF.

In regard to this clone: The read finishes 3 residues shy of the CDR3 end, and the germline J gene is used to complete it. The rearrangement uses TRBV7-9 and TRBJ1-2; no clear D gene. The length of the CDR3 is 13 residues. Germline CDR1 SEHNR, CDR2 FQNEAQ (reference sequence). CDR3 bases read: TGTGCCAGCAGCACAGACATGCTCCGAGGC. As protein: CASSTDMLRG. The full CDR3 protein is CASSTDMLRGYTF.

Measured by frequency, this clone is medium-sized. An end of the junction does not agree with germline; a read error may underlie this. The read ends 3 residues shy of where the CDR3 ends; the end is completed using the germline J gene. J is TRBJ2-1 and V is TRBV2; D ambiguous. The CDR3 spans 14 residues. In germline, CDR1 is SNHLY, CDR2 FYNNEI. The CDR3 sequence is CASSESSSHNEQFF. The DNA read from the CDR3 is TGTGCCAGCAGTGAAAGTAGCTCCCACAATGAG.

About this clone: The read finishes 3 residues shy of the CDR3 end, and the germline J gene is used to complete it. This rearrangement joins TRBV11-3 to TRBJ1-6; D ambiguous. Trimming took 1 base from V and 10 from J, leaving 14 bases between them. This CDR3 has 15 residues. Germline CDR1 SGHNT, CDR2 YENEEA. CDR3 region: CASSLGGSPESPLHF. The CDR3 bases that were read are TGTGCCAGCAGCTTAGGCGGTTCACCTGAGTCACCC.

Comment on this clone: The CDR3 end is not reached by the read, which stops 3 residues before it; the germline J gene fills it in. V is TRBV5-4 and J is TRBJ1-2, with D perhaps matching TRBD1 (5 bases). The germline V gene encodes CDR1 SGHNT and CDR2 YYREEE (reference sequence). Trimming shortened V by 1 base and J by 5 bases, and 18 bases separated the two germline ends. This CDR3 comprises 16 residues. The CDR3 loop reads CASSLLQASLGYGYTF. The part of the CDR3 DNA that was read is TGTGCCAGCAGCTTGTTACAGGCGTCATTAGGATATGGC. The full variable domain, with the rest looked up from reference TRBV5-4 and TRBJ1-2, is ETGVTQSPTHLIKTRGQQVTLRCSSQSGHNTVSWYQQALGQGPQFIFQYYREEENGRGNFPPRFSGLQFPNYSSELNVNALELDDSALYLCASSLLQASLGYGYTFGSGTRLTVV.